This T cell receptor (beta chain) is from a study of breast tumors, draining lymph nodes, adjacent tissues (dated by TCRdb to the mid-2010s). For context, the study as a whole: The study compared TCR beta repertoires across tumor, adjacent nontumor tissue and axillary lymph nodes from breast cancer patients. The study aimed to assess the relationships and possible T-cell exchange between tumor, surrounding tissue and draining lymph node repertoires in human breast cancer. What the work shows at the level of the full study, not this receptor alone: The study presented the conclusion that tumor T cells originate in lymph nodes as consistent with a hypothesis, not as something directly demonstrated. Tumor and nontumor tissue repertoires were found to be significantly more similar in luminal-like than in basal-like breast cancer. The data were judged consistent with most tumor T cells deriving from the lymph node and then expanding within tumor tissue. Tumor T-cell repertoires showed less diversity than lymph node repertoires and more diversity than nontumor tissue repertoires, and tumor T-cell repertoires showed preferential V and J gene usage.

The axillary draining lymph nodes of breast cancer patients were the source of the lymph node samples. This clonotype was counted many times. Its antigen is still unknown. No base-level quality is on record; no much larger clone is a single base apart. This sample was sequenced with an Illumina HiSeq 2000. Multiplex PCR amplification was used to generate the TCR beta chain libraries. High-throughput sequencing was used to analyze the amplified TCR beta chain products. TCRdb reprocessed the public reads (quality trimming at Q25 with fastp, clone calling with MiXCR) and kept in-frame beta chains. CDR3 protein duplicates are merged, each entry listing the most common genes and DNA. The sample yields some 230,000 distinct CDR3 sequences; 30% to 35% were counted once. Under 4.5% of the sample rests with the top ten. V was cut back by 0 bases and J by 4 bases, leaving a gap of 13 bases between them. The CDR3 measures 16 amino acids from cysteine to phenylalanine. Only CDR3 DNA is held: 48 bases, read in frame from base 1. The germline V gene yields LGHNA for CDR1 and YSLEER for CDR2.

Sequenced input: axillary lymph node tissue. This receptor chain uses TRBV4-3 and TRBJ2-1; the D gene is perhaps TRBD1 or TRBD2, as each covers 7 bases. The TCR was taken from a female donor with breast cancer. Some clones in this sample may be carry-over from other donors' samples. In nucleotide form, the sequence is TGCGCCAGCAGCCAAGATAGCAGGGGGGGATACAATGAGCAGTTCTTC. This translates into CASSQDSRGGYNEQFF.